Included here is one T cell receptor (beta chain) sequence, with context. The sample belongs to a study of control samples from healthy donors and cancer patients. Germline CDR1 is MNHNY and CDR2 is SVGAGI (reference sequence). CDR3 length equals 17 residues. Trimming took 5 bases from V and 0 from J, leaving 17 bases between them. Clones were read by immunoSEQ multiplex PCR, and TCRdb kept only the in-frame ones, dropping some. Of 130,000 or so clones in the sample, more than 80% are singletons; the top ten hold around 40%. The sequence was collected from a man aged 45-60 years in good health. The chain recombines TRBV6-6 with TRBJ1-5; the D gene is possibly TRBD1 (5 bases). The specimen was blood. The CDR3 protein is CASSPRVRANSNQPQHF. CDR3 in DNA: TGTGCCAGCAGTCCAAGAGTCAGGGCCAATAGCAATCAGCCCCAGCATTTT.